This T cell receptor (beta chain) was recovered during a study of beta chain features in type 1 diabetes. Study overall: Examination covered around 98 million sorted cells spanning all samples. Study conclusions and caveats: A moderate, significant TCRB CDR3 shortening appeared in type 1 diabetes across four CD4+ subsets.

Concerning this clone: Its antigen is as yet unknown.

One heparinised blood draw, averaging about 100 mL, came from each donor. Isolation of CD4+ naive, central memory, regulatory and stem cell-like memory cells was achieved by sorting via CD45RO/CCR7/CD25/CD127/CD95/CD27. Investigators reverse transcribed all isolated RNA, so they sequenced expressed TCRB transcripts. Sequenced by immunoSEQ multiplex PCR; TCRdb stores in-frame clones only, minus some. The table shows roughly 150,000 clones, with approximately 12% occurring only once. The CDR3 spans 15 residues. V gave up 3 bases and J gave up 2 bases, with 12 bases separating them. CDR1 and CDR2 from the germline V gene are SGDLS and YYNGEE.

The chain carries TRBV9 and TRBJ2-1; TRBD1 is a possible D gene (6 bases). This receptor was obtained from a young man in good health. The sample comprised central memory CD4+ T cells from blood. CDR3 in DNA: TGTGCCAGCAGCGAGGCAGGGGATGCCTACAATGAGCAGTTCTTC. Protein: CASSEAGDAYNEQFF.